The 22 T cell receptor beta chains below all came from one sample that was sequenced in a study of blood T cell repertoires in COVID-19. Using immunoSEQ multiplex PCR, the repertoire was profiled, and TCRdb retains in-frame clones only, with some absent. This table holds 52,000 or so clones, 90% to 95% found once. Source material: peripheral blood. The receptors derive from a man in his fifties with acute or convalescent COVID-19.

The chain couples TRBV24-1 to TRBJ1-2, with 7 bases aligning to TRBD1. J was trimmed by 7 bases and V by 3 bases; bases with no gene match: 7. Germline V gives CDR1 KGHDR, CDR2 SFDVKD. This CDR3 comprises 14 residues. In nucleotides, the CDR3 is TGTGCCACCAGTGATCGACAGGGTAGGGGTGGCTACACCTTC. Encoded protein: CATSDRQGRGGYTF.

A remark on this clone: Other nucleotide sequences in the sample specify the same CDR3. This rearrangement joins TRBV18 to TRBJ2-7, with D possibly matching TRBD2 (6 bases). V was clipped by 3 bases and J by 1 base, with 7 bases between them. Germline assignment: CDR1 KGHSH and CDR2 LQKENI. This CDR3 is built from 13 residues. CDR3 protein: CASSPGGSYEQYF. DNA of the CDR3: TGTGCCAGCTCACCCGGGGGATCCTACGAGCAGTACTTC. The whole variable domain, filled in from reference TRBV18 and TRBJ2-7, reads NAGVMQNPRHLVRRRGQEARLRCSPMKGHSHVYWYRQLPEEGLKFMVYLQKENIIDESGMPKERFSAEFPKEGPSILRIQQVVRGDSAAYFCASSPGGSYEQYFGPGTRLTVT.

In this sample, this clone turned up once. This rearrangement joins TRBV30 to TRBJ1-2, with 7 bases fitting TRBD1. Germline-derived CDR1 and CDR2 are GTSNPN and SVGIG (reference sequence). J lost 10 bases, V lost 8 bases, and 10 bases had no gene match. CDR3 size: 11 residues. CDR3 amino acids: CAGRGQRDYTF. CDR3 bases: TGTGCCGGAAGGGGACAGAGGGACTACACCTTC. Supplemented by reference TRBV30 and TRBJ1-2, the full variable domain reads SQTIHQWPATLVQPVGSPLSLECTVEGTSNPNLYWYRQAAGRGLQLLFYSVGIGQISSEVPQNLSASRPQDRQFILSSKKLLLSDSGFYLCAGRGQRDYTFGSGTRLTVV.

The gene calls are TRBV6-2 or TRBV6-3 and TRBJ1-2, with TRBD1 as a possible D gene (6 bases). The CDR3 has 17 amino acids. The V end was cut by 5 bases, the J end by 3 bases, with 22 bases between. Germline loops: CDR1 MNHEY, CDR2 SVGEGT. The CDR3 DNA is TGTGCCAGCAGTCCGTCCGGGACACCTACAGCGGACTATGGCTACACCTTC. Protein sequence: CASSPSGTPTADYGYTF.

This clone has a single count. This chain links TRBV2 with TRBJ2-2; 9 bases map to TRBD1. V trimming: 6 bases; J trimming: 3 bases; junction bases outside the gene matches: 5. Germline values: CDR1 SNHLY, CDR2 FYNNEI. The CDR3 is 15 amino acids. The DNA of the CDR3 is TGTGCCAGCAGATTACAGGGGGCGGACACCGGGGAGCTGTTTTTT. Translation gives CASRLQGADTGELFF.

This clone was counted between two and nine times. CDR3 in amino acids: CASSRPGQVFSPLHF. Here the CDR3 DNA reads TGTGCCAGCAGCCGACCGGGACAGGTCTTTTCACCCCTCCACTTT. The genes are TRBV5-4 and TRBJ1-6; 8 bases are shared with TRBD1. The J segment lost 9 bases and the V segment lost 4 bases, leaving 9 bases of the junction unmatched. The CDR3 length is 15 residues. Germline V gene lookup returns CDR1 SGHNT and CDR2 YYREEE (reference sequence).

This clone was seen just once. The rearrangement joins TRBV24-1 to TRBJ2-3; 7 bases line up with TRBD2. The CDR3 spans 18 residues. Trimming cost V 4 bases and J 0 bases; bases outside gene matches: 12. The germline V gene has CDR1 KGHDR and CDR2 SFDVKD. The CDR3: CATSELAPNSHSTDTQYF. The CDR3, as DNA: TGTGCCACCAGTGAACTAGCGCCTAACTCCCATAGCACAGATACGCAGTATTTT.

The genes are TRBV10-1 and TRBJ2-3, with 10 bases matching TRBD2. V trimming: 0 bases; J trimming: 5 bases; junction bases outside the gene matches: 5. Germline CDR1 WNHNN, CDR2 SYGVQD (reference sequence). The CDR3 sequence is 16 residues long. This chain's CDR3 is CASSESTGLAIDTQYF. CDR3 in DNA: TGCGCCAGCAGTGAGTCGACGGGACTAGCGATAGATACGCAGTATTTT.

The chain has TRBV27 and TRBJ2-5; 8 nucleotides align to TRBD2. The germline CDR1 and CDR2 sequences are MNHEY and SMNVEV (reference sequence). CDR3 length equals 14 residues. V lost 9 bases and J lost 2; bases outside the gene matches: 8. The CDR3 bases are TGTGCCAGTGGAATAAAGCGGGGGCAAGAGACCCAGTACTTC. Protein sequence: CASGIKRGQETQYF.

This chain uses TRBV5-4 with TRBJ1-1; D is uncertain. CDR3 length: 16 amino acids. V dropped 0 bases and J dropped 6 bases, with 18 bases sitting between them. Per germline, CDR1 SGHNT and CDR2 YYREEE (reference sequence). DNA for the CDR3: TGTGCCAGCAGCTTGGTTGGCAGATCGCTTGCAGCTGAAGCTTTCTTT. Encoded protein: CASSLVGRSLAAEAFF.

The rearrangement links TRBV5-4 to TRBJ2-5; TRBD2 matches at 9 bases. The V and J ends lost 1 base and 4 bases, in that order; junction bases with no gene match: 11. CDR3 size: 17 residues. Germline V lookup: CDR1 SGHNT, CDR2 YYREEE (reference sequence). The CDR3 bases are TGTGCCAGCAGCTTGAATTTAGGTAGCGGGAGAGGAGAGACCCAGTACTTC. Translated, it gives CASSLNLGSGRGETQYF.

The chain couples TRBV29-1 to TRBJ2-3; tentatively, D is TRBD1 (6 bases). The CDR3 runs to 16 residues. Germline V lookup: CDR1 SQVTM, CDR2 ANQGSEA. Trimming took off 7 bases at V and 0 bases at J, with 20 bases between the two ends. The CDR3 sequence is CSAVRRQVESTDTQYF. The CDR3 DNA reads as TGCAGCGCCGTAAGGAGACAGGTCGAAAGCACAGATACGCAGTATTTT.

This rearrangement joins TRBV5-4 to TRBJ2-7; 7 bases agree with TRBD2. The CDR3 loop spans 15 amino acids. Germline V CDR1 and CDR2: SGHNT, YYREEE (reference sequence). After removal of 0 bases from V and 6 bases from J, the junction contained 9 bases not matched to a gene. This chain's CDR3 is CASSLELADFGEQYF. In nucleotides, the CDR3 is TGTGCCAGCAGCTTGGAGCTAGCGGATTTTGGCGAGCAGTACTTC.

The V and J genes are TRBV19 and TRBJ1-2, with D possibly TRBD1 on 6 matching bases. Germline values: CDR1 LNHDA, CDR2 SQIVND (reference sequence). With 8 bases removed from V and 5 bases from J, the gap between germline ends came to 18 bases. The CDR3 length is 14 residues. CDR3 DNA sequence: TGTGCCAGTCTGCGCTCAAGGGGGGGGTATGGCTACACCTTC. The encoded protein is CASLRSRGGYGYTF.

The chain couples TRBV27 to TRBJ2-2, with 7 bases that match TRBD2. The CDR3 is made up of 13 amino acids. Germline assignment: CDR1 MNHEY and CDR2 SMNVEV (reference sequence). V shed 7 bases, J shed 6 bases, and the junction held 5 bases outside the gene matches. The CDR3 here is CASKAGEAGELFF. DNA of the CDR3: TGTGCCAGCAAGGCGGGAGAGGCCGGGGAGCTGTTTTTT.

This chain uses TRBV7-6 with TRBJ2-1; 9 nucleotides agree with TRBD2. With 5 bases clipped from V and 0 bases from J, the junction kept 8 bases outside the gene matches. This CDR3 region has 17 residues. CDR1 and CDR2 (germline): SGHVS, FNYEAQ. CDR3 protein: CASSPSGSGSSYNEQFF. The CDR3 coding sequence is TGTGCCAGCAGCCCTAGTGGTAGCGGGAGCTCCTACAATGAGCAGTTCTTC.

The V and J genes are TRBV30 and TRBJ2-5; D gene ambiguous. This CDR3 spans 13 amino acids. Per germline, CDR1 GTSNPN and CDR2 SVGIG (reference sequence). Trimming stripped 0 bases from V and 4 bases from J, with 9 bases between. The CDR3 protein is CAWSVSGGETQYF. In DNA form, the CDR3 reads TGTGCCTGGAGTGTATCCGGCGGAGAGACCCAGTACTTC.

This clone showed up just a few times. The chain has TRBV5-1 and TRBJ1-3; unclear D gene. CDR1 is SGHRS and CDR2 is YFSETQ in the germline V gene. The length of the CDR3 is 14 residues. Trimming pared 5 bases from V and 4 bases from J, leaving 13 bases between. The CDR3 coding sequence is TGCGCCAGCAGTCCGACCGGGTTCGGAAACACCATATATTTT. Translated, it gives CASSPTGFGNTIYF.

The chain combines TRBV4-1 with TRBJ2-1; possible D gene TRBD2, 6 bases. Germline values: CDR1 MGHRA, CDR2 YSYEKL. This CDR3 comprises 15 residues. Deletions cut 0 bases from V and 3 bases from J, with 9 bases between. The CDR3 is CASSQDGSVYNEQFF. The CDR3 DNA reads TGCGCCAGCAGCCAAGACGGGAGTGTCTACAATGAGCAGTTCTTC.

This chain links TRBV6-4 with TRBJ1-1, with TRBD1 identical over 7 bases. Trimming removed 2 bases from V and 5 bases from J; junction bases left unmatched: 5. The CDR3 spans 14 residues. In germline, CDR1 is MRHNA, CDR2 SNTAGT. The CDR3 DNA follows: TGTGCCAGCAGTGACATGGGGGGACAGACTGAAGCTTTCTTT. Residues: CASSDMGGQTEAFF.

The CDR3 region is CASSLGVIGGTEAFF. CDR3 DNA sequence: TGTGCCAGCAGCTTAGGAGTGATCGGGGGAACTGAAGCTTTCTTT. V gene TRBV7-8 combines with J gene TRBJ1-1; maybe TRBD1 (5 bases). The CDR3 consists of 15 residues. In germline, CDR1 is SGHVS, CDR2 FQNEAQ. Between the trimmed V and J ends, which lost 1 base and 5 bases, there was a span of 14 bases. Looking up the rest from reference TRBV7-8 and TRBJ1-1 gives the full variable domain: GAGVSQSPRYKVAKRGQDVALRCDPISGHVSLFWYQQALGQGPEFLTYFQNEAQLDKSGLPSDRFFAERPEGSVSTLKIQRTQQEDSAVYLCASSLGVIGGTEAFFGQGTRLTVV.

The genes are TRBV11-3 and TRBJ2-2; TRBD1 agrees at 8 bases. CDR1 and CDR2 from the germline V gene are SGHNT and YENEEA. The junction had 13 bases not matched to a gene; V was cut back by 5 bases and J by 8 bases. The CDR3 length is 16 residues. CDR3 residues: CASSGTGTGPGGELFF. In DNA, the CDR3 is TGTGCCAGCAGCGGAACCGGGACAGGACCTGGGGGGGAGCTGTTTTTT.